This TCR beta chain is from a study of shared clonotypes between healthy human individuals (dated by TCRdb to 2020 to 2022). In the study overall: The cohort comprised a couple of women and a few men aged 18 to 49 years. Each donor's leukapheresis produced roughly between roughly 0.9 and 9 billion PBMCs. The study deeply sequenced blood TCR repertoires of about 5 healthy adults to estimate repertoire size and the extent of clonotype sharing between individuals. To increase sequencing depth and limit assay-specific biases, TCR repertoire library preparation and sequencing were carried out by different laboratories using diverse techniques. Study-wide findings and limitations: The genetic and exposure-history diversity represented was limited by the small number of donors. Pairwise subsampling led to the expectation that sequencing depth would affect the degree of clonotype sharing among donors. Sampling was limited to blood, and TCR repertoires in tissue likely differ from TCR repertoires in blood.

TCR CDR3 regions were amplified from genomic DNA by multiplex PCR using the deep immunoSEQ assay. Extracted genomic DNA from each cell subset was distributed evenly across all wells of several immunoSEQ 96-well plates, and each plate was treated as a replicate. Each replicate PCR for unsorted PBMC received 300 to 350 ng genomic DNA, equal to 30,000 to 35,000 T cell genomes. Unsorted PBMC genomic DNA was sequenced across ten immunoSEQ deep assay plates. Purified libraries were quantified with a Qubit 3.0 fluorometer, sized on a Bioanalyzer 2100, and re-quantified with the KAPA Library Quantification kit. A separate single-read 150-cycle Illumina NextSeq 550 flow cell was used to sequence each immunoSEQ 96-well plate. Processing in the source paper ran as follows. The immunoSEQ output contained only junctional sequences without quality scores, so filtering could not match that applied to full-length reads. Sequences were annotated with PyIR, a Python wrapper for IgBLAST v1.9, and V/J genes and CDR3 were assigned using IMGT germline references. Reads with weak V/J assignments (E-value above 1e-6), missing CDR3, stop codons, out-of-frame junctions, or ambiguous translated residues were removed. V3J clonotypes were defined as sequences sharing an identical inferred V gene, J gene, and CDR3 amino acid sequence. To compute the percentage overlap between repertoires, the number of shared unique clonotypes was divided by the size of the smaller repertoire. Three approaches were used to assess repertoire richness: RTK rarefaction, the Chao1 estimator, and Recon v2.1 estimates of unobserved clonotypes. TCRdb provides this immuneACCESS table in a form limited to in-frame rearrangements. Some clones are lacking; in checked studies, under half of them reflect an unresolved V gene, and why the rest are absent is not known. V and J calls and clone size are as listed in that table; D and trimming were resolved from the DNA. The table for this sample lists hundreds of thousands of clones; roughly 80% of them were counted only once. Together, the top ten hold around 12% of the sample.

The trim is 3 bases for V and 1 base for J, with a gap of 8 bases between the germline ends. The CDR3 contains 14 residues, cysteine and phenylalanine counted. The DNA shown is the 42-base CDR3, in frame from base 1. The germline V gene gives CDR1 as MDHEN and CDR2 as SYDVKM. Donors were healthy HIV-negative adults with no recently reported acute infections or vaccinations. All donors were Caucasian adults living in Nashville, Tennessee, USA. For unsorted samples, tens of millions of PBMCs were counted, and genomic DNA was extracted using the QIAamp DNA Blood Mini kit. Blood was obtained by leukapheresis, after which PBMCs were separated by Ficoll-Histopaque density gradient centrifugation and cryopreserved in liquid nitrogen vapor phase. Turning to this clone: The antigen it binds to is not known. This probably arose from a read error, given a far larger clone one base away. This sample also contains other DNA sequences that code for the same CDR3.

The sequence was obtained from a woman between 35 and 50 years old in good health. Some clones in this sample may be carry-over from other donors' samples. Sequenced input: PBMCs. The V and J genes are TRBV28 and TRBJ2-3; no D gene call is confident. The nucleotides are TGTGCCAGCAGTTTCGTGGCGGGCACAGATACGCAGTATTTT. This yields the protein CASSFVAGTDTQYF.